The T cell receptor (beta chain) described here comes from a study of blood T cell repertoires in COVID-19 (dated by TCRdb to the early 2020s). Notes on the research overall: Collaborator samples came from the United States, Italy and Spain and covered acute and convalescent phases of COVID-19. Sample metadata almost always included a de-identified subject ID, COVID-19 status, age in years and sex. Samples were obtained from the ongoing ImmuneRACE study (first 160 participants) and from over a thousand subjects provided by 6 global collaborators. Where HLA class I and class II types were available, the types were taken from metadata supplied by the sample provider, not from assay-based typing. The repertoires were released in a freely available public database intended as a resource for research on the immune response to SARS-CoV-2. The material from the prospective study consisted of cDNA or gDNA derived from T cells, B-cell-depleted T cells, or PBMCs. The dataset comprised deeply sampled blood TCRbeta repertoires from subjects exposed to, actively infected with, or recovered from COVID-19. Points the paper makes about the study in general: The amount of clinical and demographic metadata varied by source and participant and was provided uncurated.

TCRbeta CDR3 regions were amplified from genomic DNA by means of the immunoSEQ Assay, a bias-controlled multiplex PCR. Regarding the original processing steps: The number of nucleated cells in each sample was estimated by amplification of reference gene primers within the assay. To quantify the absolute abundance of each unique TCRbeta CDR3 rearrangement, sequence reads were collapsed and filtered. For each sample, productive Simpson clonality was calculated as the square root of Simpson's diversity index over productive rearrangements. Held by TCRdb, this immuneACCESS table contains in-frame sequences only and omits some clones. Under half of the omission traces to an unresolved V gene where checked; the cause of the rest is unknown. V, J and clone size derive from that table, while D and trimming were established from the DNA sequence. The sample table shows some 120,000 clones, and 75% to 90% are seen once. Nearly 0.85% of the sample is held by the ten biggest clonotypes.

This clone showed up just once. Its antigen is still unknown. No clone much larger than this one lies a single base away; base qualities are absent. Each collaborating institution followed its own protocols to collect whole blood in K2EDTA tubes. For TCRbeta analysis, collaborators shipped samples in one of three forms: frozen whole blood, isolated PBMCs, or DNA extracted from either of those sample types. V is pared back by 6 bases and J by 1 base, with 14 bases lying between the germline termini. According to the germline V gene, CDR1 reads SNHLY and CDR2 reads FYNNEI. From its cysteine to its phenylalanine, the CDR3 spans 15 amino acids. Only the CDR3 DNA stays, 45 bases, in frame from base 1.

The sequenced material came from peripheral blood. This receptor was identified in a woman in her 70s with acute or convalescent COVID-19. The V and J genes are TRBV2 and TRBJ2-3; the D gene assignment is ambiguous. This receptor has the CDR3 CASRVRVLGTDTQYF. Here is the DNA: TGTGCCAGCAGGGTCCGGGTCTTGGGCACAGATACGCAGTATTTT.